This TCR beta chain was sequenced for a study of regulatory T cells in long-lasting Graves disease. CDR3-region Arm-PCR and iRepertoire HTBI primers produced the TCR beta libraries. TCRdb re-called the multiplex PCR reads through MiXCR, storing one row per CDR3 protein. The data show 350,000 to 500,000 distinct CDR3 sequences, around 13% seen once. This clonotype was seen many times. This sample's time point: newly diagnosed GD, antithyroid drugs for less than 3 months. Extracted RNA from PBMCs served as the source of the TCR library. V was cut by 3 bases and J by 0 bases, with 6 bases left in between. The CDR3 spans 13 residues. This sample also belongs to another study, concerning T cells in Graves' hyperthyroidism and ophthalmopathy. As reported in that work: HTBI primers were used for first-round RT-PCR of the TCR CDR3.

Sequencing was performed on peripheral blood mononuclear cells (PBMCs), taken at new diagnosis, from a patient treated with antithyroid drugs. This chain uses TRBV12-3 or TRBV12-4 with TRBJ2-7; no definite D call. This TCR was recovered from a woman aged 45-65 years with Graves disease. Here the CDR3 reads CASSLMISYEQYF. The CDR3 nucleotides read TGTGCCAGCAGTTTGATGATCTCCTACGAGCAGTACTTC.